This is a list of T cell receptor beta chains from one sample in a study of shared clonotypes between healthy human individuals. Assay: immunoSEQ multiplex PCR; the TCRdb copy retains only in-frame clones and omits some. The sample shows some 2,000,000 clones, approximately 94% of them seen only once. Sequenced material: naive CD8+ T cells sorted from blood. All receptors come from a young man in good health. Both conserved end residues are part of each CDR3. The D gene is left open where the match is weak. For some rows the clone size is stated as once, few or many, or as a class when expanded; others skip it.

v_gene: TRBV4-1
d_gene: TRBD1
abundance: .
j_gene: TRBJ2-1
CDR3aa: CASSQDGGQGNEQFF
CDR3nt: TGCGCCAGCAGCCAAGACGGGGGACAGGGCAATGAGCAGTTCTTC

v_gene: TRBV13
d_gene: .
abundance: .
j_gene: TRBJ2-7
CDR3aa: CASSLGLDEQYF
CDR3nt: TGTGCCAGCAGCTTAGGCCTGGACGAGCAGTACTTC

v_gene: TRBV9
d_gene: TRBD1
abundance: .
j_gene: TRBJ2-7
CDR3aa: CASSIEGQGPYEQYF
CDR3nt: TGTGCCAGCAGCATCGAAGGACAGGGGCCGTACGAGCAGTACTTC

v_gene: TRBV6-5
d_gene: TRBD1
abundance: few
j_gene: TRBJ1-1
CDR3aa: CASNTGQGEAFF
CDR3nt: TGTGCCAGCAACACGGGACAGGGGGAAGCTTTCTTT

v_gene: TRBV5-4
d_gene: TRBD1
abundance: .
j_gene: TRBJ1-4
CDR3aa: CASSSGTGVGEKLFF
CDR3nt: TGTGCCAGCAGCAGCGGGACAGGGGTCGGTGAAAAACTGTTTTTT

v_gene: TRBV6-5
d_gene: TRBD1
abundance: .
j_gene: TRBJ2-2
CDR3aa: CASSYSRDSYTGELFF
CDR3nt: TGTGCCAGCAGTTACTCGAGGGACAGTTACACCGGGGAGCTGTTTTTT

v_gene: TRBV19
d_gene: TRBD1
abundance: .
j_gene: TRBJ2-5
CDR3aa: CASSIGRTGGAETQYF
CDR3nt: TGTGCCAGTAGTATAGGGCGGACAGGGGGCGCAGAGACCCAGTACTTC

v_gene: TRBV2
d_gene: TRBD1
abundance: once
j_gene: TRBJ2-3
CDR3aa: CASSLTGTGYTDTQYF
CDR3nt: TGTGCCAGCAGTCTTACCGGGACAGGGTACACAGATACGCAGTATTTT

v_gene: TRBV5-1
d_gene: TRBD1
abundance: .
j_gene: TRBJ2-3
CDR3aa: CASSQHRDRVTDTQYF
CDR3nt: TGCGCCAGCAGCCAGCACCGGGACAGGGTGACAGATACGCAGTATTTT

v_gene: TRBV5-6
d_gene: .
abundance: .
j_gene: TRBJ2-3
CDR3aa: CASSFMFLTDTQYF
CDR3nt: TGTGCCAGCAGCTTTATGTTCCTCACAGATACGCAGTATTTT

v_gene: TRBV6-1
d_gene: TRBD2
abundance: .
j_gene: TRBJ2-7
CDR3aa: CASLGLAGESYEQYF
CDR3nt: TGTGCCAGCCTGGGACTAGCGGGGGAGTCCTACGAGCAGTACTTC

v_gene: TRBV5-1
d_gene: .
abundance: .
j_gene: TRBJ2-7
CDR3aa: CASSLQDTYEQYF
CDR3nt: TGCGCCAGCAGCTTACAGGATACCTACGAGCAGTACTTC

v_gene: TRBV2
d_gene: .
abundance: .
j_gene: TRBJ2-2
CDR3aa: CASLLSGGELFF
CDR3nt: TGTGCCAGCCTTCTTTCGGGCGGGGAGCTGTTTTTT

v_gene: TRBV27
d_gene: .
abundance: .
j_gene: TRBJ2-7
CDR3aa: CASSFRADYEQYF
CDR3nt: TGTGCCAGCAGTTTCCGGGCGGACTACGAGCAGTACTTC

v_gene: TRBV7-6
d_gene: TRBD1
abundance: .
j_gene: TRBJ1-3
CDR3aa: CASSPGTGRTGNTIYF
CDR3nt: TGTGCCAGCAGCCCCGGGACAGGCAGAACTGGAAACACCATATATTTT

v_gene: TRBV13
d_gene: TRBD1
abundance: .
j_gene: TRBJ1-1
CDR3aa: CASSSTGVRSTEAFF
CDR3nt: TGTGCCAGCAGCTCGACAGGGGTGAGGAGCACTGAAGCTTTCTTT

v_gene: TRBV25-1
d_gene: TRBD1
abundance: .
j_gene: TRBJ2-7
CDR3aa: CASSDAGTGNHEQYF
CDR3nt: TGTGCCAGCAGTGATGCCGGGACAGGGAACCACGAGCAGTACTTC

v_gene: TRBV10-3
d_gene: .
abundance: .
j_gene: TRBJ2-1
CDR3aa: CAISESGSSYNEQFF
CDR3nt: TGTGCCATCAGTGAGTCGGGGAGCTCCTACAATGAGCAGTTCTTC

v_gene: TRBV21-1
d_gene: .
abundance: .
j_gene: TRBJ2-2
CDR3aa: CASSNLRGTANTGELFF
CDR3nt: TGTGCCAGCAGCAATCTCAGGGGGACAGCGAACACCGGGGAGCTGTTTTTT

v_gene: TRBV20-1
d_gene: .
abundance: .
j_gene: TRBJ2-7
CDR3aa: CSARREDEQYF
CDR3nt: TGCAGTGCTAGAAGGGAGGACGAGCAGTACTTC

v_gene: TRBV7-9
d_gene: .
abundance: .
j_gene: TRBJ2-3
CDR3aa: CASSLVVGGTDTQYF
CDR3nt: TGTGCCAGCAGCTTAGTAGTCGGAGGCACAGATACGCAGTATTTT

v_gene: TRBV9
d_gene: .
abundance: .
j_gene: TRBJ2-7
CDR3aa: CASSVGGPTYEQYF
CDR3nt: TGTGCCAGCAGCGTAGGGGGGCCCACCTACGAGCAGTACTTC

v_gene: TRBV7-8
d_gene: .
abundance: once
j_gene: TRBJ2-1
CDR3aa: CASSLNGRQYNEQFF
CDR3nt: TGTGCCAGCAGCTTAAACGGACGGCAATACAATGAGCAGTTCTTC

v_gene: TRBV4-1
d_gene: .
abundance: .
j_gene: TRBJ2-2
CDR3aa: CASSQEGGGAGELFF
CDR3nt: TGCGCCAGCAGCCAAGAAGGGGGGGGCGCCGGGGAGCTGTTTTTT

v_gene: TRBV7-2
d_gene: .
abundance: .
j_gene: TRBJ2-7
CDR3aa: CASSPLGPTYEQYF
CDR3nt: TGTGCCAGCAGCCCTCTGGGCCCTACCTACGAGCAGTACTTC

v_gene: TRBV30
d_gene: .
abundance: .
j_gene: TRBJ2-7
CDR3aa: CAWARRGLAEQYF
CDR3nt: TGTGCCTGGGCCAGGAGGGGGCTGGCTGAGCAGTACTTC

v_gene: TRBV2
d_gene: TRBD2
abundance: .
j_gene: TRBJ2-1
CDR3aa: CASSDFSGGVGNEQFF
CDR3nt: TGTGCCAGCAGTGATTTTAGCGGGGGGGTCGGAAATGAGCAGTTCTTC

v_gene: TRBV6-5
d_gene: .
abundance: .
j_gene: TRBJ1-3
CDR3aa: CAGRQSSGNTIYF
CDR3nt: TGTGCCGGCAGACAGAGCTCTGGAAACACCATATATTTT

v_gene: TRBV9
d_gene: .
abundance: .
j_gene: TRBJ1-1
CDR3aa: CASSVGVDTEAFF
CDR3nt: TGTGCCAGCAGCGTTGGGGTAGATACTGAAGCTTTCTTT

v_gene: TRBV30
d_gene: .
abundance: .
j_gene: TRBJ2-7
CDR3aa: CAWSSESYEQYF
CDR3nt: TGTGCCTGGAGTTCTGAATCCTACGAGCAGTACTTC

v_gene: TRBV6-1
d_gene: .
abundance: .
j_gene: TRBJ2-2
CDR3aa: CASSGLRGLMNTGELFF
CDR3nt: TGTGCCAGCAGTGGGCTTAGAGGACTGATGAACACCGGGGAGCTGTTTTTT

v_gene: TRBV19
d_gene: TRBD1
abundance: .
j_gene: TRBJ2-7
CDR3aa: CASSGGQGGYEQYF
CDR3nt: TGTGCCAGTAGTGGCGGACAGGGGGGATACGAGCAGTACTTC

v_gene: TRBV10-2
d_gene: TRBD2
abundance: .
j_gene: TRBJ2-7
CDR3aa: CASSEGTGGDEQYF
CDR3nt: TGCGCCAGCAGTGAGGGAACGGGGGGGGACGAGCAGTACTTC

v_gene: TRBV27
d_gene: TRBD2
abundance: .
j_gene: TRBJ2-1
CDR3aa: CASSPGTSGGDNEQFF
CDR3nt: TGTGCCAGCAGTCCAGGGACTAGCGGGGGGGATAATGAGCAGTTCTTC

v_gene: TRBV7-9
d_gene: TRBD2
abundance: .
j_gene: TRBJ2-1
CDR3aa: CASSGTGLAGFEQFF
CDR3nt: TGTGCCAGCAGCGGTACGGGACTAGCGGGTTTTGAGCAGTTCTTC

v_gene: TRBV7-9
d_gene: TRBD1
abundance: .
j_gene: TRBJ1-1
CDR3aa: CASSARTGPNTEAFF
CDR3nt: TGTGCCAGCAGCGCCAGGACAGGTCCGAACACTGAAGCTTTCTTT

v_gene: TRBV4-3
d_gene: TRBD2
abundance: .
j_gene: TRBJ2-7
CDR3aa: CASSQEREAFSYEQYF
CDR3nt: TGCGCCAGCAGCCAGGAGCGGGAGGCCTTCTCCTACGAGCAGTACTTC

v_gene: TRBV28
d_gene: .
abundance: .
j_gene: TRBJ2-7
CDR3aa: CASSSRESSYEQYF
CDR3nt: TGTGCCAGCAGTTCAAGGGAGTCCTCCTACGAGCAGTACTTC

v_gene: TRBV11-2
d_gene: .
abundance: .
j_gene: TRBJ1-4
CDR3aa: CASSSTGLVEKLFF
CDR3nt: TGTGCCAGCAGCTCGACAGGCTTAGTTGAAAAACTGTTTTTT

v_gene: TRBV2
d_gene: .
abundance: .
j_gene: TRBJ1-2
CDR3aa: CASSEGQPNNYGYTF
CDR3nt: TGTGCCAGCAGTGAAGGACAGCCTAATAACTATGGCTACACCTTC

v_gene: TRBV11-2
d_gene: .
abundance: .
j_gene: TRBJ2-7
CDR3aa: CASSLREGQIYEQYF
CDR3nt: TGTGCCAGCAGCTTAAGAGAAGGGCAGATATACGAGCAGTACTTC

v_gene: TRBV19
d_gene: .
abundance: .
j_gene: TRBJ2-1
CDR3aa: CASSLTITALNEQFF
CDR3nt: TGTGCCAGTAGTTTAACTATCACGGCCCTCAATGAGCAGTTCTTC

v_gene: TRBV9
d_gene: .
abundance: .
j_gene: TRBJ1-6
CDR3aa: CASSVGGWDYNSPLHF
CDR3nt: TGTGCCAGCAGCGTAGGAGGGTGGGATTATAATTCACCCCTCCACTTT

v_gene: TRBV27
d_gene: .
abundance: .
j_gene: TRBJ2-7
CDR3aa: CASSFLNKVHEQYF
CDR3nt: TGTGCCAGCAGTTTCCTAAACAAGGTCCACGAGCAGTACTTC

v_gene: TRBV2
d_gene: TRBD1
abundance: .
j_gene: TRBJ2-1
CDR3aa: CASSEGQGARVEQFF
CDR3nt: TGTGCCAGCAGTGAAGGGCAGGGGGCAAGGGTTGAGCAGTTCTTC